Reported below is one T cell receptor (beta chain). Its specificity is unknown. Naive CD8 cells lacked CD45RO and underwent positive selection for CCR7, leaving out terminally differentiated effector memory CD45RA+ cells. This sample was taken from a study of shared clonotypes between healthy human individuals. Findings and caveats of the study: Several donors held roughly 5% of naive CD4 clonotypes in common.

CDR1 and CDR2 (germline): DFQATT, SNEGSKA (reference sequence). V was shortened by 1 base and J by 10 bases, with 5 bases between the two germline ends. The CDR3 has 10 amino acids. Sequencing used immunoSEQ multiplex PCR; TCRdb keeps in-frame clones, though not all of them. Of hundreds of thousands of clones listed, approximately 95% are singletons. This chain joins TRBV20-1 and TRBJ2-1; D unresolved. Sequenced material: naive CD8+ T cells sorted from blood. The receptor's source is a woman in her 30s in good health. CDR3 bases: TGCAGTGCTAGAGGCTTAGAGCAGTTCTTC. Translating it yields CSARGLEQFF.